A single sample is the source of the 12 T cell receptor beta chains below, sequenced in a study of Graves' ophthalmopathy and Graves' hyperthyroidism. The TCR beta CDR3 regions underwent amplification from RNA transcripts. RT-PCR was first run with HTBI primers, then multiplex PCR in a second round. TCRdb analysed the multiplex PCR reads with MiXCR anew, one entry per CDR3 protein. This table has about 400,000 distinct CDR3 sequences, approximately 20% appearing once. Input material: peripheral blood. These receptors were collected from a young woman with Graves' ophthalmopathy.

This clonotype was seen repeatedly, ten times or more. V gene TRBV10-3 combines with J gene TRBJ1-1, with 8 bases aligning to TRBD1. CDR1 ENHRY and CDR2 SYGVKD come from the germline V gene. Trimming took 2 bases from V and 1 from J; bases not matched to a gene: 3. There are 15 residues in the CDR3. The CDR3 here is CAISEQGQGNTEAFF. Here the CDR3 DNA reads TGTGCCATCAGTGAGCAAGGACAGGGGAACACTGAAGCTTTCTTT.

This clonotype was counted at least ten times. V and J are TRBV6-5 and TRBJ1-1; TRBD1 might be the D (5 bases). CDR3 length: 14 amino acids. The ends were cut back, 2 bases at V and 0 bases at J, with 7 bases in the middle. Germline V CDR1 and CDR2: MNHEY, SVGAGI. In DNA, the CDR3 is TGTGCCAGCAGTTACGACAGTCTGAACACTGAAGCTTTCTTT. The encoded protein is CASSYDSLNTEAFF.

This clonotype was detected many times. This rearrangement joins TRBV13 to TRBJ1-2; 8 bases are shared with TRBD1. This CDR3 is built from 14 residues. The ends lost 2 bases at V and 4 bases at J; junction bases unmatched: 3. Germline V gene sequence: CDR1 PRHDT, CDR2 FYEKMQ (reference sequence). The CDR3 DNA is TGTGCCAGCAGCTTACAGGGGGCCCGCTATGGCTACACCTTC. Protein sequence: CASSLQGARYGYTF.

This chain uses TRBV4-3 with TRBJ1-1; D might be TRBD1 (5 bases). Germline V lookup: CDR1 LGHNA, CDR2 YSLEER. CDR3 length: 15 amino acids. Trimming took off 0 bases at V and 8 bases at J, with 16 bases between the two ends. The CDR3 loop reads CASSQDLSGSREAFF. The CDR3 coding sequence is TGCGCCAGCAGCCAAGATCTCTCAGGGAGTCGGGAAGCTTTCTTT.

This clonotype occurred many times. The CDR3 is CASTGPAGFEDYTF. The CDR3 DNA sequence: TGTGCCAGCACAGGGCCAGCGGGCTTCGAGGACTACACCTTC. The genes are TRBV6-1 and TRBJ1-2, with a possible D match to TRBD1 (5 bases). V dropped 7 bases and J dropped 10 bases, with 22 bases sitting between them. CDR3 length: 14 amino acids. CDR1 and CDR2 (germline): MNHNS, SASEGT.

This clonotype has at least ten counts. V is TRBV7-2 and J is TRBJ1-3; D may be TRBD1 (5 bases). Germline loops: CDR1 SGHTA, CDR2 FQGNSA. Trimming left V 6 bases short and J 4 bases short, with 16 bases between. The CDR3 consists of 15 residues. CDR3 DNA: TGTGCCAGCAGACCGGGACGTTCGGCAGGAAACACCATATATTTT. Its protein is CASRPGRSAGNTIYF.

This clonotype was observed many times. The gene calls are TRBV9 and TRBJ1-1; 8 nucleotides align to TRBD1. In germline, CDR1 is SGDLS, CDR2 YYNGEE. V was pared by 0 bases and J by 4 bases, with 5 bases of the junction left unmatched. The CDR3 contains 15 residues. The CDR3 sequence: CASSVDPDRGTEAFF. The CDR3 nucleotides read TGTGCCAGCAGCGTAGACCCCGACAGGGGCACTGAAGCTTTCTTT.

In this sample, this clonotype turned up many times. The chain uses TRBV30 and TRBJ2-7; TRBD2 is a possible D gene (5 bases). V lost 5 bases, J lost 6 bases, and 20 bases lay in between. The CDR3 is made up of 14 amino acids. The germline V gene has CDR1 GTSNPN and CDR2 SVGIG (reference sequence). The CDR3 nucleotides read TGTGCCTGGTCGGACGGGGTATTGGTTTCCGAGCAGTACTTC. Its protein is CAWSDGVLVSEQYF.

This sequence joins TRBV4-1 and TRBJ1-5; D might be TRBD1 (6 bases). V dropped 0 bases and J dropped 6 bases, with 15 bases sitting between them. The CDR3 is 16 amino acids. CDR1 is MGHRA and CDR2 is YSYEKL in the germline V gene. The CDR3 DNA is TGCGCCAGCAGCCAAGAACCTGGGGGCAAAAGTCAGCCCCAGCATTTT. Amino acid sequence: CASSQEPGGKSQPQHF.

Ten or more counts support this clonotype. A much larger clone lies a single base off, so this may be a read error. V is TRBV30 and J is TRBJ1-6; D may be TRBD1 (5 bases). The germline V gene encodes CDR1 GTSNPN and CDR2 SVGIG (reference sequence). There are 14 residues in the CDR3. The CDR3 DNA follows: TGTGCCTGGAGCGGGGCAAGGAATAATTCACCCCACCACTTT. The encoded protein is CAWSGARNNSPHHF.

This clonotype was recorded many times. V gene TRBV5-1 combines with J gene TRBJ1-5, with D unresolved. Trimming cost V 4 bases and J 4 bases, with 12 bases left between them. This CDR3 is 14 amino acids long. The germline V gene has CDR1 SGHRS and CDR2 YFSETQ. CDR3: CASSLFLINQPQHF. Here the CDR3 DNA reads TGCGCCAGCAGCCTATTTCTTATTAATCAGCCCCAGCATTTT.

This clonotype was observed many times. The J gene is TRBJ1-1, the V gene TRBV6-2 or TRBV6-3, with 11 bases fitting TRBD1. The V segment lost 2 bases and the J segment 3 bases; nucleotides outside the gene matches: 8. Germline CDR1 MNHEY, CDR2 SVGEGT. The CDR3 runs to 17 residues. In nucleotides, the CDR3 is TGTGCCAGCAGTTACACCCCCGGGACAGGGGGGCACACTGAAGCTTTCTTT. The encoded protein is CASSYTPGTGGHTEAFF.